This TCR beta chain was captured in a study of T-cell memory formation after mild COVID-19. Notes on the study in general: Clones from the second wave (peaking day 37) had unconfirmed SARS-CoV-2 specificity. CD4+ contracting clones were found mainly in CM and EM, and CD8+ ones in EMRA. Whereas later expanders leaned CD4+, clones contracting day 15 to 85 showed a balanced CD4/CD8 makeup.

MiXCR was run by TCRdb on the 5' RACE reads, yielding one entry per CDR3 protein. This table has 45,000 to 65,000 distinct CDR3 sequences, 9% to 9.5% appearing once. Comment on this clonotype: Its antigen is currently unknown.

Between the trimmed V and J ends, which lost 1 base and 4 bases, there was a span of 2 bases. CDR1 and CDR2 from the germline V gene are SGHTA and FQGNSA. The CDR3 is 12 residues long. The chain couples TRBV7-2 to TRBJ1-5; D gene ambiguous. This sequence was found in a man aged 18 to 29 who had mild COVID-19 (a few samples of this study predate the infection). Cell type and time point are not known. The sequenced sample consisted of PBMCs or a T cell subset sorted from them (not recorded which). CDR3 amino acids: CASSLVNQPQHF. The CDR3 coding sequence is TGTGCCAGCAGCTTAGTGAATCAGCCCCAGCATTTT.